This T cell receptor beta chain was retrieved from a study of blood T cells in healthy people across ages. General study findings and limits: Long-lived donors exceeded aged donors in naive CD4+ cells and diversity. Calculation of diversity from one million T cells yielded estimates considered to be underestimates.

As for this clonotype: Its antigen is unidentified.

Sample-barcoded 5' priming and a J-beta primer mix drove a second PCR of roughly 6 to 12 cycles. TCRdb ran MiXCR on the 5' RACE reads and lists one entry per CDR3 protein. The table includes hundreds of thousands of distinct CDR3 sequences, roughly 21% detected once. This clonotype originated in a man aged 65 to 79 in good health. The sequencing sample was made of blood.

CDR3 DNA sequence: TGTGCCAGCAGTTACTCGTCGGGACAACAATATGCGAAGCAGTACTTC. As protein: CASSYSSGQQYAKQYF. The chain uses TRBV6-5 and TRBJ2-7; tentative D call: TRBD1 (6 bases). The V end was cut by 0 bases, the J end by 8 bases, with 20 bases between. This CDR3 has 16 amino acids. Germline V gene sequence: CDR1 MNHEY, CDR2 SVGAGI.